The 10 T cell receptor beta chains below come from one sample, sequenced in a study of OX40 agonist ivuxolimab in advanced cancers. Method: immunoSEQ multiplex PCR; TCRdb's copy keeps in-frame clones and lacks some. The sample shows around 110,000 clones, 90% of them seen only once. Specimen: CD4+ or CD8+ T cells sorted from blood, collected in a trial of the OX40 agonist ivuxolimab. Receptors were obtained from an adult with an advanced solid tumor such as melanoma, head and neck, liver or kidney cancer.

The V gene is TRBV7-2, the J gene TRBJ2-3; no clear D. This CDR3 spans 14 amino acids. Per germline, CDR1 SGHTA and CDR2 FQGNSA. Trimming took 5 bases from V and 3 from J, leaving 12 bases between them. In DNA, the CDR3 is TGTGCCAGCAGCCACGGACGCGCGACAGATACGCAGTATTTT. This gives the protein CASSHGRATDTQYF.

V and J are TRBV4-1 and TRBJ2-5, with TRBD2 identical over 7 bases. After removal of 0 bases from V and 5 bases from J, the junction contained 12 bases not matched to a gene. The germline V gene has CDR1 MGHRA and CDR2 YSYEKL. The CDR3 runs to 17 residues. The CDR3 coding sequence is TGCGCCAGCAGCCAAGATTTCCCCAGGGTGGGGGGGGAGACCCAGTACTTC. Translating gives CASSQDFPRVGGETQYF.

The chain uses TRBV6-5 and TRBJ2-1, with D tentatively TRBD1 (6 bases). Germline V gene data show CDR1 as MNHEY and CDR2 as SVGAGI. Trimming took off 5 bases at V and 7 bases at J, with 9 bases between the two ends. The CDR3 consists of 12 residues. The CDR3 DNA follows: TGTGCCAGCAGTGGGGGCCTTAATGAGCAGTTCTTC. It codes for CASSGGLNEQFF.

V is TRBV6-1 and J is TRBJ2-7, with 9 nucleotides matching TRBD1. The CDR3 loop spans 15 amino acids. V shed 2 bases, J shed 2 bases, and the junction held 4 bases outside the gene matches. Per the germline V gene, CDR1 is MNHNS and CDR2 is SASEGT. The DNA for the CDR3 is TGTGCCAGCAGTGAACTGGGACAGGGACCCTACGAGCAGTACTTC. It specifies CASSELGQGPYEQYF.

This clone was seen a few times. CDR3 residues: CASLLGQGANYEQYF. CDR3 DNA sequence: TGTGCCAGTCTCTTGGGACAGGGGGCAAACTACGAGCAGTACTTC. The chain joins TRBV6-1 to TRBJ2-7; TRBD1 matches at 12 bases. CDR1 is MNHNS, CDR2 SASEGT, per germline. The CDR3 covers 15 residues. V lost 9 bases, J lost 3 bases, and 9 bases stayed unmatched.

The V gene is TRBV7-2, the J gene TRBJ2-7, with D perhaps matching TRBD2 (7 bases). Germline CDR1 SGHTA, CDR2 FQGNSA. With 1 base removed from V and 3 bases from J, the gap between germline ends came to 16 bases. CDR3 length: 16 residues. The CDR3 DNA sequence: TGTGCCAGCAGCTTAGTTGGGTCGGGGGGCGACTACGAGCAGTACTTC. Protein sequence: CASSLVGSGGDYEQYF.

V gene TRBV28 combines with J gene TRBJ2-7, with 9 bases identical to TRBD2. CDR1 is MDHEN, CDR2 SYDVKM, per germline. This CDR3 is built from 15 residues. The V and J ends lost 3 bases and 5 bases, in that order; junction bases with no gene match: 8. CDR3 protein: CASSFRNSGGHEQYF. The CDR3 nucleotides read TGTGCCAGCAGTTTCCGGAATAGCGGGGGTCACGAGCAGTACTTC.

Concerning this clone: The sample contains more than one DNA sequence encoding this CDR3. The chain has TRBV7-3 and TRBJ2-7, with a weak D call TRBD1 (6 bases). Per the germline V gene, CDR1 is SGHTA and CDR2 is FQGTGA. This CDR3 comprises 13 residues. With 3 bases removed from V and 3 bases from J, the gap between germline ends came to 9 bases. The CDR3 is CASSLKQGYEQYF. CDR3 nucleotides: TGTGCCAGCAGCTTGAAACAGGGCTACGAGCAGTACTTC.

The chain carries TRBV7-2 and TRBJ1-2; 10 nucleotides line up with TRBD1. CDR1 and CDR2 (germline): SGHTA, FQGNSA. Germline trimming cut 4 bases from V and 6 bases from J; bases unmatched to any gene: 5. This CDR3 region has 14 residues. CDR3: CASSSGTGVDGYTF. In DNA, the CDR3 is TGTGCCAGCAGCTCTGGGACAGGGGTTGATGGCTACACCTTC.

CDR3 DNA: TGTGCCATCAGTGATGGGCCGGGGGAGACCCAGTACTTC. This translates into CAISDGPGETQYF. This sequence joins TRBV10-3 and TRBJ2-5, with a possible D match to TRBD2 (5 bases). CDR1 and CDR2 (germline): ENHRY, SYGVKD. This CDR3 has 13 residues. V gave up 3 bases and J gave up 5 bases, with 10 bases separating them.